A single sample gave rise to the 16 T cell receptor beta chains below, sequenced in a study of shared clonotypes between healthy human individuals. Measured with immunoSEQ multiplex PCR; TCRdb has only the in-frame clones, and not every one. Found here are roughly 1,600,000 clones, approximately 98.5% of them singletons; the top ten hold 0.36%. Material: naive CD4+ T cells sorted from blood. Subset here: CD45RA+ positively selected. The receptors were gathered from a man between 25 and 39 years old in good health.

V usage is TRBV9 and J usage is TRBJ2-1; 7 bases line up with TRBD2. Germline V gives CDR1 SGDLS, CDR2 YYNGEE. This CDR3 is 19 amino acids long. V gave up 0 bases and J gave up 3 bases; unmatched junction bases: 15. This CDR3 reads CASSVAVPLGGRDYNEQFF. For the CDR3, the DNA is TGTGCCAGCAGCGTAGCGGTCCCTCTAGGCGGGAGAGACTACAATGAGCAGTTCTTC. The full variable domain, its missing parts supplied by reference TRBV9 and TRBJ2-1, is DSGVTQTPKHLITATGQRVTLRCSPRSGDLSVYWYQQSLDQGLQFLIQYYNGEERAKGNILERFSAQQFPDLHSELNLSSLELGDSALYFCASSVAVPLGGRDYNEQFFGPGTRLTVL.

The chain uses TRBV7-2 and TRBJ1-2, with TRBD1 matching over 7 bases. Germline CDR1 and CDR2: SGHTA and FQGNSA. The CDR3 extends over 14 amino acids. The junction had 5 bases not matched to a gene; V was cut back by 5 bases and J by 2 bases. As DNA, the CDR3 is TGTGCCAGCAGCGAGGACAGGCCGAACTATGGCTACACCTTC. Its protein product is CASSEDRPNYGYTF. Looking up the rest from reference TRBV7-2 and TRBJ1-2 gives the full variable domain: GAGVSQSPSNKVTEKGKDVELRCDPISGHTALYWYRQSLGQGLEFLIYFQGNSAPDKSGLPSDRFSAERTGGSVSTLTIQRTQQEDSAVYLCASSEDRPNYGYTFGSGTRLTVV.

The chain couples TRBV29-1 to TRBJ2-5; D perhaps matches TRBD2 (6 bases). Germline V gene lookup returns CDR1 SQVTM and CDR2 ANQGSEA. The CDR3 consists of 14 residues. Trimming took 6 bases from V and 5 from J, leaving 19 bases between them. In DNA form, the CDR3 reads TGCAGCGTCTCTGTCGGGAGTGGGGCGGAGACCCAGTACTTC. Translated: CSVSVGSGAETQYF.

The chain combines TRBV7-2 with TRBJ2-1; the D gene could be TRBD1 or TRBD2 (5 bases each). Germline V gene data show CDR1 as SGHTA and CDR2 as FQGNSA. CDR3 length: 14 amino acids. Deletions cut 3 bases from V and 3 bases from J, with 9 bases between. The CDR3 spells CASSFSRGYNEQFF. The CDR3 nucleotides are TGTGCCAGCAGCTTCTCGAGGGGCTACAATGAGCAGTTCTTC. The full variable domain, in which reference TRBV7-2 and TRBJ2-1 provide the parts outside the CDR3, is GAGVSQSPSNKVTEKGKDVELRCDPISGHTALYWYRQSLGQGLEFLIYFQGNSAPDKSGLPSDRFSAERTGGSVSTLTIQRTQQEDSAVYLCASSFSRGYNEQFFGPGTRLTVL.

CDR3 region: CASSLTGFNQPQHF. In DNA, the CDR3 is TGTGCCAGTAGCCTGACAGGGTTTAATCAGCCCCAGCATTTT. This chain uses TRBV19 with TRBJ1-5, with 7 bases fitting TRBD1. V dropped 6 bases and J dropped 4; count of bases not matched to a gene: 6. The CDR3 covers 14 residues. CDR1 and CDR2 (germline): LNHDA, SQIVND (reference sequence).

The chain combines TRBV5-1 with TRBJ2-7; 7 bases are a match to TRBD1. CDR3 length: 14 amino acids. CDR1 SGHRS and CDR2 YFSETQ come from the germline V gene. V was pared by 4 bases and J by 4 bases, with 8 bases of the junction left unmatched. For the CDR3, the DNA is TGCGCCAGCAGCCCGGGACAGATGAGTTACGAGCAGTACTTC. Its protein product is CASSPGQMSYEQYF.

The chain uses TRBV11-2 and TRBJ2-1, with 12 nucleotides matching TRBD2. Germline V lookup: CDR1 SGHAT, CDR2 FQNNGV. Trimming cost V 6 bases and J 7 bases; bases outside gene matches: 13. The CDR3 length is 17 residues. The chain's CDR3 is CASSIRASGRADNEQFF. CDR3 nucleotide sequence: TGTGCCAGCAGTATCCGGGCTAGCGGGAGGGCCGATAATGAGCAGTTCTTC.

In the case of this clone: The germline gene is not matched at one end of the junction; a read error may be the cause. The chain uses TRBV7-7 and TRBJ2-5; D is ambiguous. The CDR3 has 13 amino acids. The germline CDR1 and CDR2 sequences are SSHAT and FNYEAQ (reference sequence). Here the CDR3 reads CASSLSLQETQYF. CDR3 DNA sequence: TGTGCTAGCAGCTTATCCTTACAAGAGACCCAGTACTTC.

The chain links TRBV11-2 to TRBJ1-5, with no clear D. The CDR3 has 13 amino acids. CDR1 and CDR2 from the germline V gene are SGHAT and FQNNGV. V was trimmed by 5 bases and J by 1 base, leaving 6 bases between them. As DNA, the CDR3 is TGTGCCAGCAGCATCCACAGCAATCAGCCCCAGCATTTT. This codes for CASSIHSNQPQHF.

The chain has TRBV6-6 and TRBJ1-5; D gene unclear. This CDR3 comprises 14 residues. Germline-derived CDR1 and CDR2 are MNHNY and SVGAGI (reference sequence). Trimming removed 2 bases from V and 3 bases from J, with 8 bases in between. CDR3 in amino acids: CASSYAEINQPQHF. As DNA, the CDR3 is TGTGCCAGCAGTTACGCAGAGATCAATCAGCCCCAGCATTTT.

V usage is TRBV7-6 and J usage is TRBJ2-3; possible D gene TRBD2, 6 bases. Deletions cut 1 base from V and 5 bases from J, with 13 bases between. Looked up from germline, CDR1 is SGHVS and CDR2 is FNYEAQ. The CDR3 contains 15 residues. In DNA form, the CDR3 reads TGTGCCAGCAGCTTAGTAACGGGAGCCGTAGATACGCAGTATTTT. Encoded protein: CASSLVTGAVDTQYF.

The gene calls are TRBV5-1 and TRBJ1-5, with D perhaps matching TRBD1 (6 bases). Germline V lookup: CDR1 SGHRS, CDR2 YFSETQ. This CDR3 contains 17 residues. With 0 bases removed from V and 5 bases from J, the gap between germline ends came to 18 bases. CDR3 in amino acids: CASSLDREGNWDQPQHF. The CDR3 DNA reads TGCGCCAGCAGCTTGGACAGGGAAGGGAACTGGGATCAGCCCCAGCATTTT.

V usage is TRBV29-1 and J usage is TRBJ2-7; TRBD2 matches at 8 bases. Germline loops: CDR1 SQVTM, CDR2 ANQGSEA. The CDR3 length is 13 residues. V gave up 6 bases and J gave up 8 bases; unmatched junction bases: 12. The CDR3 spells CSVVGAGERKQYF. DNA of the CDR3: TGCAGCGTCGTTGGAGCGGGAGAAAGGAAGCAGTACTTC.

The rearrangement links TRBV4-2 to TRBJ2-7; D is unresolved. The CDR3 is 13 residues long. V was clipped by 1 base and J by 1 base, with 5 bases between them. Germline assignment: CDR1 LGHNA and CDR2 YNFKEQ. The CDR3, as DNA: TGTGCCAGCAGCCAAGGGTCGTCCTACGAGCAGTACTTC. It codes for CASSQGSSYEQYF.

This sequence joins TRBV6-1 and TRBJ1-4; D is unclear. The germline CDR1 and CDR2 sequences are MNHNS and SASEGT. Trimming shortened V by 5 bases and J by 7 bases, and 11 bases separated the two germline ends. The CDR3 contains 13 residues. The CDR3 DNA follows: TGTGCCAGCAGTTCCTCAGAAATTGAAAAACTGTTTTTT. Translation: CASSSSEIEKLFF.

Worth noting for this clone: The same CDR3 also results from other DNA sequences found in this sample. The gene calls are TRBV27 and TRBJ1-5; D is ambiguous. The CDR3 consists of 13 residues. Germline V CDR1 and CDR2: MNHEY, SMNVEV (reference sequence). With 2 bases removed from V and 2 bases from J, the gap between germline ends came to 4 bases. The CDR3 sequence is CASSLRGNQPQHF. The CDR3 DNA reads TGTGCCAGCAGTTTAAGGGGCAATCAGCCCCAGCATTTT.